These 13 T cell receptor beta chains were all obtained from the same sample, sequenced in a study of post-analysis software for immune sequencing data. Study results and limitations: There were roughly five TRBV segments more frequent in patients than controls, and TRBV5-6, TRBV5-1 and TRBV20-1 were among them.

No antigen has been identified for these receptors. Libraries were made from TCR beta cDNA, and they carried unique molecular identifiers. TCRdb processed the PCR reads anew with MiXCR; each CDR3 protein has one entry. The repertoire includes roughly 540,000 distinct CDR3 sequences, 34% of them detected once, and 4.5% to 7.5% sits in the top ten. Source material: blood. The receptor source for this set is a girl aged 2 to 17 with multiple sclerosis.

V gene TRBV12-3 or TRBV12-4 combines with J gene TRBJ1-5; D is unclear. Trimming shortened V by 3 bases and J by 0 bases, and 9 bases separated the two germline ends. The CDR3 covers 15 residues. The CDR3 protein is CASSFGQISNQPQHF. CDR3 sequence (DNA): TGTGCCAGCAGTTTTGGGCAGATTAGCAATCAGCCCCAGCATTTT.

This clonotype was seen a few times. The J gene is TRBJ2-6, the V gene TRBV20-1; D tentatively fits TRBD1 or TRBD2 (5 bases each). V lost 0 bases and J 0 bases, leaving 21 bases between the germline ends. The CDR3 has 20 residues. Germline loops: CDR1 DFQATT, CDR2 SNEGSKA (reference sequence). CDR3 nucleotides: TGCAGTGCTAGAGATCTCGGTATGGGGGACGTTAACTCTGGGGCCAACGTCCTGACTTTC. The encoded protein is CSARDLGMGDVNSGANVLTF.

The chain couples TRBV12-3 or TRBV12-4 to TRBJ1-4; 7 nucleotides match TRBD1. This CDR3 comprises 15 residues. The V gene end was trimmed by 4 bases and the J gene end by 15 bases; junction bases not matched to a gene: 17. CDR3 coding DNA: TGTGCCAGCAGTTCCGGGACAGCTACTACCAAATTCTTGTTTTTT. Its protein product is CASSSGTATTKFLFF.

This clonotype was seen only a few times. The gene calls are TRBV7-9 and TRBJ2-5; D is uncertain. V shed 6 bases and J shed 5 bases, with 13 bases lying between them. The CDR3 is made up of 13 amino acids. Germline CDR1 reads SEHNR; CDR2 reads FQNEAQ (reference sequence). The CDR3 loop is CASRSGTRETQYF. The CDR3 DNA follows: TGTGCCAGCAGGTCCGGTACGAGGGAGACCCAGTACTTC.

This clonotype was observed a few times. The chain carries TRBV20-1 and TRBJ1-1; no firm D call. Trimming stripped 1 base from V and 6 bases from J, with 9 bases between. CDR3 length: 12 amino acids. Germline V CDR1 and CDR2: DFQATT, SNEGSKA (reference sequence). This CDR3 reads CSARARRAEAFF. For the CDR3, the DNA is TGCAGTGCTAGAGCTCGGCGAGCTGAAGCTTTCTTT.

This clonotype was seen a few times. The J gene is TRBJ2-7, the V gene TRBV5-6; D unresolved. CDR1 and CDR2 (germline): SGHDT, YYEEEE. CDR3 length: 12 amino acids. The ends were cut back, 3 bases at V and 5 bases at J, with 9 bases in the middle. DNA of the CDR3: TGTGCCAGCAGCTCGGAATTGGACGAGCAGTACTTC. Its translation: CASSSELDEQYF.

This clonotype was detected ten times or more. The V and J genes are TRBV5-1 and TRBJ1-2, with TRBD1 identical over 10 bases. The CDR3 is 18 amino acids. The germline V gene encodes CDR1 SGHRS and CDR2 YFSETQ. Losses at the gene ends were 1 base for V and 4 bases for J; bases not matched to a gene: 13. The CDR3 DNA follows: TGCGCCAGCAGCTTGCCCCGCCTGACAGGGGGCAAGGGCTATGGCTACACCTTC. Translating gives CASSLPRLTGGKGYGYTF.

The chain recombines TRBV11-1 with TRBJ2-3; 9 positions match TRBD2. The CDR3 is made up of 15 amino acids. From germline, CDR1 is SGHAT and CDR2 FQDESV (reference sequence). Trimming removed 2 bases from V and 4 bases from J; junction bases left unmatched: 4. The CDR3 loop reads CASSLSGLAADTQYF. The CDR3 DNA is TGTGCCAGCAGCTTATCGGGACTAGCAGCAGATACGCAGTATTTT.

The J gene is TRBJ1-6, the V gene TRBV9; 8 positions agree with TRBD1. In germline, CDR1 is SGDLS, CDR2 YYNGEE. With 3 bases clipped from V and 10 bases from J, the junction kept 3 bases outside the gene matches. The CDR3 consists of 13 residues. CDR3 DNA sequence: TGTGCCAGCAGCGACACAGGGGGGTCACCCCTCCACTTT. Residues: CASSDTGGSPLHF.

This rearrangement joins TRBV14 to TRBJ2-3, with no clear D. Trimming cost V 1 base and J 2 bases, with 1 base left between them. The CDR3 totals 12 residues. Germline V gene sequence: CDR1 SGHDN, CDR2 FVKESK. The CDR3 region is CASSQATDTQYF. In DNA form, the CDR3 reads TGTGCCAGCAGCCAAGCCACAGATACGCAGTATTTT.

The rearrangement joins TRBV7-2 to TRBJ2-7; D may be TRBD2 (6 bases). The CDR3 consists of 15 residues. Germline assignment: CDR1 SGHTA and CDR2 FQGNSA. The V end was cut by 2 bases, the J end by 2 bases, with 13 bases between. The DNA for the CDR3 is TGTGCCAGCAGCTTAATGCGGACTACCCCCTACGAGCAGTACTTC. Translating it yields CASSLMRTTPYEQYF.

V usage is TRBV7-9 and J usage is TRBJ1-2; no clear D. Deletions cut 5 bases from V and 3 bases from J, with 16 bases between. The CDR3 totals 15 residues. CDR1 and CDR2 (germline): SEHNR, FQNEAQ (reference sequence). CDR3: CASSLREEAYYGYTF. The CDR3 region has the DNA TGTGCCAGCAGCCTACGGGAAGAGGCCTACTATGGCTACACCTTC.

The genes are TRBV7-3 and TRBJ1-2, with D possibly TRBD1 on 5 matching bases. The CDR3 extends over 15 amino acids. CDR1 and CDR2 from the germline V gene are SGHTA and FQGTGA. Trimming removed 4 bases at V and 5 bases at J, with 17 bases between. The CDR3 region has the DNA TGTGCCAGCAGCTCGCTCTCTCGGGGGTCATATGGCTACACCTTC. This gives the protein CASSSLSRGSYGYTF.